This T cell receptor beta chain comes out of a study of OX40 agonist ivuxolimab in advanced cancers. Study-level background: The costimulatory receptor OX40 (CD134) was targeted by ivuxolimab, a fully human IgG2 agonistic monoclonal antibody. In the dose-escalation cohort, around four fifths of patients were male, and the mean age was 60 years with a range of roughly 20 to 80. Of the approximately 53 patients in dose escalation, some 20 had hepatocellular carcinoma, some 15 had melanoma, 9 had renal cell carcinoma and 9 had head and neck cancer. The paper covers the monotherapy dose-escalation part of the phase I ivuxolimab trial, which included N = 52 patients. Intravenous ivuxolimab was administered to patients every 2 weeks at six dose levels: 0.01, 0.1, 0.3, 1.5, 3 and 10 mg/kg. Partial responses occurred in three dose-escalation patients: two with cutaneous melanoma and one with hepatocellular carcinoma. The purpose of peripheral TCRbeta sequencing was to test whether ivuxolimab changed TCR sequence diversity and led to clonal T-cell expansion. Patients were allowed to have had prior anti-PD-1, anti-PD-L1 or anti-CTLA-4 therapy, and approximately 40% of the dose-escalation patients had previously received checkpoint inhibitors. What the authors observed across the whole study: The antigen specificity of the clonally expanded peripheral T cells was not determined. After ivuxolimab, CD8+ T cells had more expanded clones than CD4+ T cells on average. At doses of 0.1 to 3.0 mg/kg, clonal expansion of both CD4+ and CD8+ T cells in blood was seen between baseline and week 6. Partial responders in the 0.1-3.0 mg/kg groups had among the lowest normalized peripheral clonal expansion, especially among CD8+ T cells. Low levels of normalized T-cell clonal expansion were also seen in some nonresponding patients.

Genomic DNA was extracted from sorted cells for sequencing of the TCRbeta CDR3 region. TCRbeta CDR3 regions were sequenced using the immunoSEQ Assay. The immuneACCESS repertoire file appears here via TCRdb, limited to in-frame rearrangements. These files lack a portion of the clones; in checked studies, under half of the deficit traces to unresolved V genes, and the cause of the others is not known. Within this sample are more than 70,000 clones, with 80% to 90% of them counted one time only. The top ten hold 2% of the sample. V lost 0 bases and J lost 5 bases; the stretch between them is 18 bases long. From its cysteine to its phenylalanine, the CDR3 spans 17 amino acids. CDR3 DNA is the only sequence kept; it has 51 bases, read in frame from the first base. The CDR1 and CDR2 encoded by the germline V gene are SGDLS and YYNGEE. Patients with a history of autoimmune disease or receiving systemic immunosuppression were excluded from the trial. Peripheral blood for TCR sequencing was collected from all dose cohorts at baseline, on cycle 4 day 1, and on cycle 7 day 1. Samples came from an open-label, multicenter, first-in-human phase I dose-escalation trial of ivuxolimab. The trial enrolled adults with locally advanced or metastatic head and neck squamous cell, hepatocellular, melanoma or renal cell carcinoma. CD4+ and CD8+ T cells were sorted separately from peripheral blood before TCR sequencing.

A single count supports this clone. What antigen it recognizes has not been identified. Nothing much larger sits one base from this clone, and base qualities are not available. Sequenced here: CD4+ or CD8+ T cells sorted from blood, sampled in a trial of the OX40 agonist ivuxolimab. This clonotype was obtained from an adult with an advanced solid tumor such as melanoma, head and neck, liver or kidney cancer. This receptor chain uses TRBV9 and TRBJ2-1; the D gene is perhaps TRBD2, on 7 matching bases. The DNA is TGTGCCAGCAGCGTAGGTTACGGCGGGGGCATCCACAATGAGCAGTTCTTC. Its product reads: CASSVGYGGGIHNEQFF.